Below are 14 T cell receptor beta chains sequenced from a single sample in a study of T-cell reconstitution after alpha-beta-depleted transplantation in children. Unique molecular identifiers were incorporated into the prepared TCRbeta library. TCRdb analysed the PCR reads with MiXCR anew, one entry per CDR3 protein. The data show a few hundred thousand distinct CDR3 sequences, around 10% seen once. Sequenced here: PBMCs, sampled before TCRalphabeta/CD19-depleted stem cell transplant. The receptors originated from a boy under three years old with acute myeloid leukemia, due to receive a stem cell transplant.

This clonotype was observed at least ten times. This chain connects TRBV12-3 or TRBV12-4 to TRBJ2-1; TRBD2 aligns across 12 bases. V gave up 6 bases and J gave up 7 bases; unmatched junction bases: 7. CDR3 length: 15 residues. The DNA of the CDR3 is TGTGCCAGCAGCCCTTCTAGCGGGGGGGCTAATGAGCAGTTCTTC. Amino acids: CASSPSSGGANEQFF.

This clonotype was recorded at least ten times. V is TRBV19 and J is TRBJ2-1; maybe TRBD1 (6 bases). The CDR3 spans 14 residues. The germline V and J ends were trimmed by 1 base and 6 bases, with 10 bases remaining between them. Germline V gives CDR1 LNHDA, CDR2 SQIVND (reference sequence). The CDR3 bases are TGTGCCAGTAGTATAGGGCAGGGGATCAATGAGCAGTTCTTC. It yields the protein CASSIGQGINEQFF.

This clonotype was observed a handful of times. The chain uses TRBV24-1 and TRBJ2-3; D unresolved. Per the germline V gene, CDR1 is KGHDR and CDR2 is SFDVKD. With 8 bases removed from V and 1 base from J, the gap between germline ends came to 9 bases. This CDR3 has 13 amino acids. This CDR3 is CATKGSRTDTQYF. CDR3 bases: TGTGCCACCAAAGGGTCGCGCACAGATACGCAGTATTTT.

Many counts were recorded for this clonotype. J is TRBJ2-6 and V is TRBV28, with D unclear. The CDR3 spans 19 residues. In germline, CDR1 is MDHEN, CDR2 SYDVKM. The V end was cut by 6 bases, the J end by 0 bases, with 21 bases between. The CDR3 sequence is CASSLPLWQTLSGANVLTF. As DNA, the CDR3 is TGTGCCAGCAGCTTACCCCTTTGGCAGACCCTCTCTGGGGCCAACGTCCTGACTTTC.

This clonotype was found a few times. This chain uses TRBV28 with TRBJ1-5, with 7 bases lining up with TRBD1. CDR3 size: 17 residues. V gave up 5 bases and J gave up 5 bases; unmatched junction bases: 15. Per germline, CDR1 MDHEN and CDR2 SYDVKM. The CDR3, as DNA: TGTGCCAGCAGTCTGCTATGGACAGGTAGCCCTTATCAGCCCCAGCATTTT. This encodes CASSLLWTGSPYQPQHF.

This clonotype was seen at least ten times. The chain combines TRBV10-3 with TRBJ2-5; D gene unclear. Between the trimmed V and J ends, which lost 3 bases and 2 bases, there was a span of 10 bases. The CDR3 runs 14 residues. Looked up from germline, CDR1 is ENHRY and CDR2 is SYGVKD. Here the CDR3 DNA reads TGTGCCATCAGTGATGGCGCAAAACAAGAGACCCAGTACTTC. Residues: CAISDGAKQETQYF.

In the case of this clonotype: This could be a read error, since a much larger clone is one nucleotide away. The chain couples TRBV29-1 to TRBJ2-1; TRBD2 might be the D (6 bases). Germline V gives CDR1 SQVTM, CDR2 ANQGSEA. V shed 6 bases and J shed 10 bases, with 22 bases lying between them. CDR3 length equals 14 residues. The CDR3 region is CSVRLVDVQSEQFF. In DNA form, the CDR3 reads TGCAGCGTCAGACTAGTGGATGTACAATCGGAGCAGTTCTTC.

The rearrangement uses TRBV23-1 and TRBJ2-1; a possible D gene is TRBD1 (6 bases). TRBV23-1 belongs to the ORF category, with a function that is uncertain. Between the trimmed V and J ends, which lost 2 bases and 8 bases, there was a span of 10 bases. The CDR3 runs to 13 residues. The CDR3 here is CASSQMAGDEQFF. In DNA, the CDR3 is TGCGCCAGCAGTCAAATGGCAGGGGATGAGCAGTTCTTC.

This clonotype was detected ten times or more. The chain has TRBV7-8 and TRBJ2-5; a weak D match, TRBD2 (5 bases). Germline CDR1 and CDR2: SGHVS and FQNEAQ. The CDR3 sequence is 10 residues long. V dropped 8 bases and J dropped 5 bases, with 6 bases sitting between them. CDR3 DNA: TGTGCCAGCGAGGGTGAGACCCAGTACTTC. Translating gives CASEGETQYF.

In this sample, this clonotype turned up many times. The V call is TRBV7-2, the J call TRBJ2-5; 10 nucleotides line up with TRBD2. The germline V gene encodes CDR1 SGHTA and CDR2 FQGNSA. Trimming took 1 base from V and 4 from J; bases not matched to a gene: 9. The CDR3 contains 17 residues. In DNA, the CDR3 is TGTGCCAGCAGCTTAGTGGCTAGCGGGGGCCGGGGAGAGACCCAGTACTTC. This gives the protein CASSLVASGGRGETQYF.

The table lists this clonotype with many counts. This chain uses TRBV12-3 or TRBV12-4 with TRBJ2-7, with 8 bases that match TRBD2. J was trimmed by 3 bases and V by 5 bases; bases with no gene match: 9. The CDR3 totals 15 residues. The CDR3 DNA sequence: TGTGCCAGCAGTCCTCCTCTGCGGGGGGACTACGAGCAGTACTTC. Amino acid sequence: CASSPPLRGDYEQYF.

Only a few counts were recorded for this clonotype. The V and J genes are TRBV29-1 and TRBJ2-7; 10 bases agree with TRBD2. This CDR3 region has 12 residues. Losses at the gene ends were 5 bases for V and 3 bases for J; bases not matched to a gene: 1. Per germline, CDR1 SQVTM and CDR2 ANQGSEA. The CDR3 bases are TGCAGCGTTTTAGCGGGAGGCTACGAGCAGTACTTC. Its protein is CSVLAGGYEQYF.

This clonotype was counted at least ten times. The chain joins TRBV20-1 to TRBJ2-3; the D is unclear. Germline-derived CDR1 and CDR2 are DFQATT and SNEGSKA (reference sequence). Between the trimmed V and J ends, which lost 6 bases and 3 bases, there was a span of 10 bases. CDR3 size: 12 residues. CDR3 loop: CSARPSTDTQYF. In DNA form, the CDR3 reads TGCAGTGCGAGGCCATCGACAGATACGCAGTATTTT.

Comments on this clonotype: A read error may be the cause here, since a much bigger clone is one base away. The chain is built from TRBV5-1 and TRBJ1-1; D remains unclear. The CDR3 runs 14 residues. V was pared by 1 base and J by 2 bases, with 9 bases between. The germline gives CDR1 SGHRS, CDR2 YFSETQ. The CDR3 sequence: CASSLMPVNTEAFF. In nucleotides, the CDR3 is TGCGCCAGCAGCTTGATGCCAGTCAACACTGAAGCTTTCTTT.